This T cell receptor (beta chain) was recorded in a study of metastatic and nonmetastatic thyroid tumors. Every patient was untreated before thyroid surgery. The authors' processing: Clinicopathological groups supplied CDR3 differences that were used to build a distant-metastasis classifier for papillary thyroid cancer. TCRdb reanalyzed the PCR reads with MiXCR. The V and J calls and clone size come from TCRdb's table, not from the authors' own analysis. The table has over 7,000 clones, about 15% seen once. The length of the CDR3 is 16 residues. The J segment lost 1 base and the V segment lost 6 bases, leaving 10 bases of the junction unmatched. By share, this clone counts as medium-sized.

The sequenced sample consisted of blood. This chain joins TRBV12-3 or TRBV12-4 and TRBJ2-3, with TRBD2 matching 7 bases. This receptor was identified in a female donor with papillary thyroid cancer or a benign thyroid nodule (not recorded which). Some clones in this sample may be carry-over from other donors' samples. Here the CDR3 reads CASSRKGAGGTDTQYF. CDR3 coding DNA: TGTGCCAGCAGCCGCAAAGGGGCGGGAGGCACAGATACGCAGTATTTT.